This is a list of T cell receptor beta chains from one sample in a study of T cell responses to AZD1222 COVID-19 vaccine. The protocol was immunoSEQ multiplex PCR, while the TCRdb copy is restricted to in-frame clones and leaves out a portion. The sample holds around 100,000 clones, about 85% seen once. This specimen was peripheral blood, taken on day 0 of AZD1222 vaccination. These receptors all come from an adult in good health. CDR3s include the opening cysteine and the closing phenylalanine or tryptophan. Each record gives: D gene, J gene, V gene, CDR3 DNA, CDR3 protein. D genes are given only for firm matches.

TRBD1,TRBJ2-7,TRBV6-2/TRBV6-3,TGTGCCAGCAGTTACTCTGGGACAGGGGTTCCCTACGAGCAGTACTTC,CASSYSGTGVPYEQYF
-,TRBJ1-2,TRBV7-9,TGTGCCAGCAGCCCAGAACAGGGCAGCTATGGCTACACCTTC,CASSPEQGSYGYTF
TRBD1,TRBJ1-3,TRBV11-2,TGTGCCAGCAGCCTCCCCACAGGGGTAGGAGGAAACACCATATATTTT,CASSLPTGVGGNTIYF
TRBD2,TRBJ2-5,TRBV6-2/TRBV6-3,TGTGCCAGCAGCCCGCGGACTAGCGGGGTGGTCGGACAAGAGACCCAGTACTTC,CASSPRTSGVVGQETQYF
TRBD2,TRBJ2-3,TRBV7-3,TGTGCCAGCACCAATACAGGACTAGCGGGCTTCACAGATACGCAGTATTTT,CASTNTGLAGFTDTQYF
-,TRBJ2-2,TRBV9,TGTGCCAGCAGCGTAGTAAGAGGGGCTGAGCTGTTTTTT,CASSVVRGAELFF
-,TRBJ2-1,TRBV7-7,TGTGCTAGCAGCTTCGAGGCCAGCTCCTACAATGAGCAGTTCTTC,CASSFEASSYNEQFF
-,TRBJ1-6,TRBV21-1,TGTGCCAGCAGCAAAACCGGGAAGGGGTCAGGTAGGTCACCCCTCCACTTT,CASSKTGKGSGRSPLHF
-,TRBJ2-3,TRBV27,TGTGCCAGCAGCCGGGACGGGGAGGTCACAGATACGCAGTATTTT,CASSRDGEVTDTQYF
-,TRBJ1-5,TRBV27,TGTGCCAGCAGTTTAATGGGGAGAGGCAATCAGCCCCAGCATTTT,CASSLMGRGNQPQHF
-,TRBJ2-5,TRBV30,TGTGCCTGGAGTGTCGGAGGGCCTGAGACCCAGTACTTC,CAWSVGGPETQYF
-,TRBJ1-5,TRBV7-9,TGTGCCAGCAGCTCCGACCGGGCCAAAGATCAGCCCCAGCATTTT,CASSSDRAKDQPQHF
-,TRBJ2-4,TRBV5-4,TGTGCCAGCAGCTCCCGAATTCCAGGCCACCCTGGTGGCATTCAGTACTTC,CASSSRIPGHPGGIQYF
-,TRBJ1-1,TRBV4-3,TGCGCCAGCAGCCTCCGATGGGGCATCGGGACTGAAGCTTTCTTT,CASSLRWGIGTEAFF